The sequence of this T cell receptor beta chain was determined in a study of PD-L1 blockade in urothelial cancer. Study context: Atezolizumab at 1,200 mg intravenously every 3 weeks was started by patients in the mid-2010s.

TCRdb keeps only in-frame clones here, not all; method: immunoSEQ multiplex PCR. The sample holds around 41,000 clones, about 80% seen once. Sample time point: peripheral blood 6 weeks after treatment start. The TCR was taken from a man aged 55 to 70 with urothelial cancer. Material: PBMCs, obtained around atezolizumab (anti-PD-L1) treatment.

The CDR3: CAWSATGDGYTF. In DNA form, the CDR3 reads TGTGCCTGGAGTGCCACAGGGGACGGCTACACCTTC. The gene calls are TRBV30 and TRBJ1-2, with 7 nucleotides matching TRBD1. The trim removed 1 base at V and 8 bases at J, leaving 4 bases unmatched. CDR3 length: 12 residues. Germline V gives CDR1 GTSNPN, CDR2 SVGIG (reference sequence).